Below are 32 T cell receptor beta chains sequenced from a single sample in a study of graft-versus-host responses after intestinal transplantation. Method: immunoSEQ multiplex PCR; TCRdb's copy keeps in-frame clones and lacks some. The profile shows around 110,000 clones, about nine tenths of them singletons. These receptors are not linked to any known antigen. Sample: unstimulated CD4+ T cells sorted from spleen or lymph node cells, taken before intestinal transplant. Receptor source: a human donor who received an intestinal transplant.

V gene TRBV9 combines with J gene TRBJ2-1; 11 bases line up with TRBD2. The CDR3 runs 15 residues. The ends lost 3 bases at V and 4 bases at J; junction bases unmatched: 3. Germline lookup yields CDR1 SGDLS and CDR2 YYNGEE. CDR3 loop: CASSGGLAVYNEQFF. In DNA form, the CDR3 reads TGTGCCAGCAGCGGGGGACTAGCGGTTTACAATGAGCAGTTCTTC.

This chain uses TRBV18 with TRBJ1-2, with 7 nucleotides matching TRBD1. The germline V gene has CDR1 KGHSH and CDR2 LQKENI. CDR3 size: 14 residues. With 5 bases clipped from V and 8 bases from J, the junction kept 11 bases outside the gene matches. The CDR3 DNA follows: TGTGCCAGCTCAGGCCAGGGGGACTCGGTAGGCTACACCTTC. This gives the protein CASSGQGDSVGYTF.

The gene calls are TRBV7-2 and TRBJ2-6; no definite D call. Trimming pared 2 bases from V and 2 bases from J, leaving 16 bases between. Germline CDR1 is SGHTA and CDR2 is FQGNSA. The CDR3 sequence is 18 residues long. The CDR3 nucleotides are TGTGCCAGCAGCTTAAATGTTCCAGGATCCACTGGGGCCAACGTCCTGACTTTC. Amino acids: CASSLNVPGSTGANVLTF.

The chain has TRBV28 and TRBJ2-5; 7 nucleotides agree with TRBD1. This CDR3 comprises 14 residues. Trimming took 5 bases from V and 5 from J; bases not matched to a gene: 8. CDR1 and CDR2 from the germline V gene are MDHEN and SYDVKM. The CDR3 reads CASSIRQGMETQYF. In DNA form, the CDR3 reads TGTGCCAGCAGTATCCGACAGGGAATGGAGACCCAGTACTTC.

Concerning this clone itself: Other DNA sequences within the sample encode an identical CDR3. This CDR3 is CASSWTGRLAGVETQYF. Written as DNA, the CDR3 is TGTGCCAGCAGTTGGACAGGGAGGCTAGCGGGGGTAGAGACCCAGTACTTC. This chain links TRBV28 with TRBJ2-5, with TRBD2 identical over 10 bases. The CDR3 loop spans 17 amino acids. The V segment lost 4 bases and the J segment 4 bases; nucleotides outside the gene matches: 12. Germline CDR1 and CDR2: MDHEN and SYDVKM.

V is TRBV28 and J is TRBJ1-2; D is possibly TRBD1 (5 bases). V was shortened by 8 bases and J by 6 bases, with 16 bases between the two germline ends. Per germline, CDR1 MDHEN and CDR2 SYDVKM. CDR3 length: 13 residues. The CDR3 protein is CASGWGVGDGYTF. Written as DNA, the CDR3 is TGTGCCAGCGGATGGGGGGTTGGAGATGGCTACACCTTC.

V is TRBV19 and J is TRBJ1-6; TRBD1 matches at 7 bases. Trimming took 5 bases from V and 11 from J; bases not matched to a gene: 6. Germline V gives CDR1 LNHDA, CDR2 SQIVND (reference sequence). The CDR3 sequence is 13 residues long. The CDR3 loop reads CASSFGQATPLHF. The CDR3 nucleotides are TGTGCCAGTAGTTTTGGACAGGCTACACCCCTCCACTTT.

The chain recombines TRBV30 with TRBJ2-3; 7 positions match TRBD1. This CDR3 has 12 residues. J gave up 8 bases and V 4 bases, and 6 bases lay outside the gene matches. Germline V lookup: CDR1 GTSNPN, CDR2 SVGIG (reference sequence). CDR3 sequence (DNA): TGTGCCTGGACCAACAGGGGTAGTACGCAGTATTTT. This translates into CAWTNRGSTQYF.

The chain is built from TRBV5-1 and TRBJ2-7, with 8 bases that match TRBD2. The CDR3 is made up of 15 amino acids. The germline V gene encodes CDR1 SGHRS and CDR2 YFSETQ. Trimming at V came to 1 base and at J to 4 bases, leaving 7 bases not matched to a gene. The CDR3 nucleotides are TGCGCCAGCAGCTTGACCTCCGGGGGGGTTTACGAGCAGTACTTC. Residues: CASSLTSGGVYEQYF.

The chain links TRBV7-2 to TRBJ1-1, with D possibly TRBD1 on 5 matching bases. Germline V gives CDR1 SGHTA, CDR2 FQGNSA. The CDR3 loop spans 13 amino acids. V was pared by 0 bases and J by 8 bases, with 10 bases between. DNA for the CDR3: TGTGCCAGCAGCTTAGCCAGGGCTTGGGAAGCTTTCTTT. Translated: CASSLARAWEAFF. Looking up the rest from reference TRBV7-2 and TRBJ1-1 gives the full variable domain: GAGVSQSPSNKVTEKGKDVELRCDPISGHTALYWYRQSLGQGLEFLIYFQGNSAPDKSGLPSDRFSAERTGGSVSTLTIQRTQQEDSAVYLCASSLARAWEAFFGQGTRLTVV.

V usage is TRBV12-5 and J usage is TRBJ2-2; D remains ambiguous. V was cut by 2 bases and J by 4 bases, with 17 bases left in between. The CDR3 spans 17 residues. The germline gives CDR1 LGHNT, CDR2 FRNRAP. CDR3 in amino acids: CASGLFDSSSPTGELFF. CDR3 bases: TGTGCTAGTGGTTTGTTTGACTCGTCGTCCCCCACCGGGGAGCTGTTTTTT.

The chain uses TRBV5-1 and TRBJ2-5; 9 positions match TRBD2. The germline gives CDR1 SGHRS, CDR2 YFSETQ. With 7 bases clipped from V and 3 bases from J, the junction kept 16 bases outside the gene matches. The CDR3 has 17 amino acids. The CDR3: CASEGGLAGAKEETQYF. The CDR3 DNA reads as TGCGCCAGCGAAGGGGGATTAGCGGGAGCAAAAGAAGAGACCCAGTACTTC.

The chain combines TRBV5-1 with TRBJ2-1, with D possibly TRBD1 on 6 matching bases. This CDR3 comprises 13 residues. The V and J ends lost 1 base and 8 bases respectively, with 10 bases between them. Germline-derived CDR1 and CDR2 are SGHRS and YFSETQ. CDR3 bases: TGCGCCAGCAGCTTGCCCCAGGGGTATGAGCAGTTCTTC. Protein: CASSLPQGYEQFF.

This chain links TRBV28 with TRBJ2-1, with 8 bases matching TRBD2. From germline, CDR1 is MDHEN and CDR2 SYDVKM. V trimming: 6 bases; J trimming: 3 bases; junction bases outside the gene matches: 7. There are 15 residues in the CDR3. CDR3 region: CASSPTSGRYNEQFF. In DNA, the CDR3 is TGTGCCAGCAGCCCCACTAGCGGACGCTACAATGAGCAGTTCTTC.

The V call is TRBV6-5, the J call TRBJ1-4, with unresolved D. The CDR3 totals 14 residues. The germline V gene has CDR1 MNHEY and CDR2 SVGAGI. V lost 6 bases to trimming and J lost 10 bases, with 18 bases between them. The CDR3 region is CASSVTSTSGKLFF. CDR3 DNA sequence: TGTGCCAGCAGCGTTACATCAACGTCGGGAAAACTGTTTTTT.

The chain combines TRBV5-1 with TRBJ1-2; TRBD1 might be the D (6 bases). CDR3 size: 14 residues. CDR1 and CDR2 (germline): SGHRS, YFSETQ. V lost 0 bases, J lost 2 bases, and 8 bases lay in between. CDR3 nucleotides: TGCGCCAGCAGCTTGGGGGACAAAAACTATGGCTACACCTTC. It yields the protein CASSLGDKNYGYTF.

V and J are TRBV7-6 and TRBJ2-1, with TRBD2 identical over 8 bases. J gave up 5 bases and V 0 bases, and 9 bases lay outside the gene matches. The germline V gene has CDR1 SGHVS and CDR2 FNYEAQ. The CDR3 runs to 17 residues. The CDR3 sequence is CASSLARKREFDNEQFF. The CDR3 DNA follows: TGTGCCAGCAGCTTAGCGCGGAAGCGGGAGTTCGACAATGAGCAGTTCTTC.

The chain carries TRBV2 and TRBJ2-1; 15 positions match TRBD2. The CDR3 is 14 amino acids. Trimming cost V 6 bases and J 9 bases; bases outside gene matches: 3. Germline assignment: CDR1 SNHLY and CDR2 FYNNEI. CDR3 sequence: CASRGLAGGGEQFF. CDR3 sequence (DNA): TGTGCCAGCAGGGGACTAGCGGGGGGTGGTGAGCAGTTCTTC.

The CDR3 sequence: CASSLDNSYEQYF. CDR3 nucleotide sequence: TGTGCCAGCAGCTTGGACAACTCCTACGAGCAGTACTTC. The V call is TRBV11-2, the J call TRBJ2-7, with D perhaps TRBD1 (5 bases). V dropped 3 bases and J dropped 0 bases, with 6 bases sitting between them. This CDR3 contains 13 residues. Germline CDR1 is SGHAT and CDR2 is FQNNGV.

The chain has TRBV2 and TRBJ1-5; tentative D call: TRBD1 (6 bases). Trimming removed 6 bases at V and 5 bases at J, with 14 bases between. The CDR3 sequence is 14 residues long. CDR1 SNHLY and CDR2 FYNNEI come from the germline V gene. The CDR3 is CASRPLDSYQPQHF. The CDR3 nucleotides read TGTGCCAGCAGGCCACTGGACAGCTATCAGCCCCAGCATTTT. Complete variable domain (other parts from reference TRBV2 and TRBJ1-5): EPEVTQTPSHQVTQMGQEVILRCVPISNHLYFYWYRQILGQKVEFLVSFYNNEISEKSEIFDDQFSVERPDGSNFTLKIRSTKLEDSAMYFCASRPLDSYQPQHFGDGTRLSIL.

V and J are TRBV6-1 and TRBJ1-5; TRBD1 matches at 10 bases. CDR1 and CDR2 (germline): MNHNS, SASEGT. This CDR3 region has 15 residues. With V trimmed by 3 bases and J by 5 bases, 4 bases remained unmatched. The CDR3 region is CASSDPGTGDQPQHF. The CDR3 bases are TGTGCCAGCAGTGACCCCGGGACAGGGGATCAGCCCCAGCATTTT.

V and J are TRBV6-5 and TRBJ2-7, with 11 nucleotides matching TRBD2. V was clipped by 2 bases and J by 4 bases; unmatched bases: 4. The V gene's germline CDR1 is MNHEY and CDR2 SVGAGI. The CDR3 contains 15 residues. CDR3 residues: CASSYPSGGRYEQYF. CDR3 nucleotide sequence: TGTGCCAGCAGTTACCCTAGCGGGGGGCGTTACGAGCAGTACTTC.

The rearrangement links TRBV7-3 to TRBJ2-1; 11 positions agree with TRBD2. V shed 5 bases, J shed 7 bases, and the junction held 7 bases outside the gene matches. The CDR3 has 15 residues. The germline CDR1 and CDR2 sequences are SGHTA and FQGTGA. The CDR3 DNA follows: TGTGCCAGCAGCGTACTAGCGGGAGTCGGGAATGAGCAGTTCTTC. Translation: CASSVLAGVGNEQFF.

V and J are TRBV29-1 and TRBJ1-2, with TRBD1 matching 8 bases. V gave up 3 bases and J gave up 6 bases; unmatched junction bases: 9. There are 14 residues in the CDR3. The germline gives CDR1 SQVTM, CDR2 ANQGSEA. DNA of the CDR3: TGCAGCGTTGAGGAAGGGGACAGGTTGAATGGCTACACCTTC. This sequence encodes CSVEEGDRLNGYTF.

This clone has just one count. The J gene is TRBJ2-1, the V gene TRBV6-1; the D gene is possibly TRBD1 (6 bases). V was pared by 7 bases and J by 1 base, with 14 bases between. The CDR3 has 15 residues. CDR1 is MNHNS, CDR2 SASEGT, per germline. The CDR3 reads CASTVATGSYNEQFF. CDR3 sequence (DNA): TGTGCCAGCACCGTGGCTACAGGGTCCTACAATGAGCAGTTCTTC.

The chain employs TRBV7-9 and TRBJ2-7; 7 bases agree with TRBD1. The V segment lost 1 base and the J segment 11 bases; nucleotides outside the gene matches: 11. Per the germline V gene, CDR1 is SEHNR and CDR2 is FQNEAQ (reference sequence). The CDR3 runs 14 residues. CDR3 amino acids: CASSLDDIGQGEYF. In DNA, the CDR3 is TGTGCCAGCAGCTTAGACGATATTGGGCAGGGGGAGTACTTC.

V is TRBV12-5 and J is TRBJ1-1; 7 nucleotides match TRBD1. The CDR3 covers 13 residues. CDR1 LGHNT and CDR2 FRNRAP come from the germline V gene. V dropped 6 bases and J dropped 6; count of bases not matched to a gene: 7. CDR3: CASGETQGAEAFF. The DNA of the CDR3 is TGTGCTAGTGGCGAAACCCAGGGGGCTGAAGCTTTCTTT.

The chain joins TRBV25-1 to TRBJ1-4, with 9 nucleotides matching TRBD1. Germline values: CDR1 MGHDK, CDR2 SYGVNS. The CDR3 is made up of 15 amino acids. The J segment lost 3 bases and the V segment lost 6 bases, leaving 5 bases of the junction unmatched. DNA for the CDR3: TGTGCCAGCAGCCTGGGACAGGGCGCTAATGAAAAACTGTTTTTT. It encodes CASSLGQGANEKLFF.

Note on this clone: Germline is not matched at one junction end, which may reflect a read error. This chain uses TRBV5-1 with TRBJ2-1, with TRBD1 matching 8 bases. Germline V gives CDR1 SGHRS, CDR2 YFSETQ. There are 15 residues in the CDR3. The CDR3 DNA is TGCGCCGGCAGCCCCGGACAGGGACCGTACAATGAGCAGTTCTTC. Amino acids: CAGSPGQGPYNEQFF.

V is TRBV5-1 and J is TRBJ2-7; weak D call: TRBD2 (5 bases). V was cut by 6 bases and J by 3 bases, with 22 bases left in between. The germline CDR1 and CDR2 sequences are SGHRS and YFSETQ. The CDR3 is made up of 16 amino acids. In nucleotides, the CDR3 is TGCGCCAGCACACCCCGCCCGGGCTCCGGGGACTACGAGCAGTACTTC. Translation gives CASTPRPGSGDYEQYF. Full variable domain (remainder filled in from reference TRBV5-1 and TRBJ2-7): KAGVTQTPRYLIKTRGQQVTLSCSPISGHRSVSWYQQTPGQGLQFLFEYFSETQRNKGNFPGRFSGRQFSNSRSEMNVSTLELGDSALYLCASTPRPGSGDYEQYFGPGTRLTVT.

This chain uses TRBV7-2 with TRBJ2-3, with D perhaps matching TRBD1 (5 bases). The CDR3 consists of 15 residues. Looked up from germline, CDR1 is SGHTA and CDR2 is FQGNSA. V lost 5 bases, J lost 2 bases, and 14 bases lay in between. CDR3 sequence: CASSPETVPTDTQYF. The CDR3 DNA follows: TGTGCCAGCAGCCCTGAGACAGTTCCCACAGATACGCAGTATTTT.

The chain joins TRBV5-6 to TRBJ1-1; TRBD1 matches 11 bases. The germline gives CDR1 SGHDT, CDR2 YYEEEE. With 4 bases clipped from V and 4 bases from J, the junction kept 6 bases outside the gene matches. This CDR3 comprises 15 residues. The CDR3 loop reads CASSPPGTGGTEAFF. The DNA for the CDR3 is TGTGCCAGCAGCCCCCCCGGGACAGGGGGCACTGAAGCTTTCTTT.